Each of the 2 T cell receptor beta chains below was sequenced from the same sample in a study of T cell responses to AZD1222 COVID-19 vaccine. Assay: immunoSEQ multiplex PCR; the TCRdb copy retains only in-frame clones and omits some. This sample has 65,000 to 80,000 clones, with about four fifths found just once. This sample comprised peripheral blood, obtained 28 days after the second AZD1222 dose. The source is an adult who received the AZD1222 COVID-19 vaccine.

The chain couples TRBV4-3 to TRBJ1-1; D not resolved. The germline CDR1 and CDR2 sequences are LGHNA and YSLEER. This CDR3 is built from 15 residues. With 0 bases removed from V and 0 bases from J, the gap between germline ends came to 8 bases. CDR3: CASSQDPAMNTEAFF. The CDR3 DNA is TGCGCCAGCAGCCAAGATCCAGCCATGAACACTGAAGCTTTCTTT.

The chain joins TRBV6-2 or TRBV6-3 to TRBJ1-2; D gene ambiguous. The CDR3 sequence is 14 residues long. V lost 0 bases, J lost 2 bases, and 7 bases lay in between. CDR1 MNHEY and CDR2 SVGEGT come from the germline V gene. CDR3 sequence: CASSYSARNYGYTF. The DNA of the CDR3 is TGTGCCAGCAGTTACTCCGCCAGAAACTATGGCTACACCTTC.